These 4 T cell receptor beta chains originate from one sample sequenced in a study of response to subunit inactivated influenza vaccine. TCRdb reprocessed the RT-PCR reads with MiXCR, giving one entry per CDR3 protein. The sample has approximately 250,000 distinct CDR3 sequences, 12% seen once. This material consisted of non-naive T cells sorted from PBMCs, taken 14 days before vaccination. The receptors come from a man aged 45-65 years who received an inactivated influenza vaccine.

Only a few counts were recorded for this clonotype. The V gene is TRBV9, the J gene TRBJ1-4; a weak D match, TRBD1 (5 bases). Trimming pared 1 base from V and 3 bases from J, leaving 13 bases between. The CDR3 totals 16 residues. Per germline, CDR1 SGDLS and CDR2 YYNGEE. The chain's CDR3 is CASSVQPRAPNEKLFF. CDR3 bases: TGTGCCAGCAGCGTACAACCCAGGGCACCTAATGAAAAACTGTTTTTT.

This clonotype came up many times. The CDR3 region has the DNA TGCGCCAGCAGCTCCGGGACAGGGGGATCCGCCGGGGAGCTGTTTTTT. Its protein product is CASSSGTGGSAGELFF. The J gene is TRBJ2-2, the V gene TRBV5-1; 11 nucleotides agree with TRBD1. Looked up from germline, CDR1 is SGHRS and CDR2 is YFSETQ. The CDR3 totals 16 residues. V lost 3 bases, J lost 6 bases, and 7 bases stayed unmatched. The full variable domain, with the rest looked up from reference TRBV5-1 and TRBJ2-2, is KAGVTQTPRYLIKTRGQQVTLSCSPISGHRSVSWYQQTPGQGLQFLFEYFSETQRNKGNFPGRFSGRQFSNSRSEMNVSTLELGDSALYLCASSSGTGGSAGELFFGEGSRLTVL.

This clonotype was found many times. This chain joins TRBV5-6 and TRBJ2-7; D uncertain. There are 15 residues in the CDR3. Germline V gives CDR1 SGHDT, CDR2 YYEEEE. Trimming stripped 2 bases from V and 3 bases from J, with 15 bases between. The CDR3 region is CASSLSRRRGYEQYF. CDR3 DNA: TGTGCCAGCAGCTTATCCCGGCGGCGAGGCTACGAGCAGTACTTC.

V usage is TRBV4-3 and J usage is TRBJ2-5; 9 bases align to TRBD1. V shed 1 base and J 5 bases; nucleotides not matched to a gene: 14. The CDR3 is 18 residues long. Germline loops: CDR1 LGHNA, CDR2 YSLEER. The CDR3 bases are TGCGCCAGCAGCCAAGTCGCTCAGGGACAGGGCAGGGGGGAGACCCAGTACTTC. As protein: CASSQVAQGQGRGETQYF.